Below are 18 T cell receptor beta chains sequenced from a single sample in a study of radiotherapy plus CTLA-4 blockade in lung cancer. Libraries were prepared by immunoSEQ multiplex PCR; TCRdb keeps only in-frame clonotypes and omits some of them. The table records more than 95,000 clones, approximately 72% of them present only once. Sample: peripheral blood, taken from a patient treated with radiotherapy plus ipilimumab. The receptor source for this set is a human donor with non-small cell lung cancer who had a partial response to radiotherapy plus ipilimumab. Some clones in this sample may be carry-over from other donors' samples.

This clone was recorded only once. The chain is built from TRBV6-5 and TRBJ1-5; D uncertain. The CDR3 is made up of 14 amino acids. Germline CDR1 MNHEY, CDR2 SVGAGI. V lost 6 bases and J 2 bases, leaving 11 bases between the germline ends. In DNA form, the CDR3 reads TGTGCCAGCAGAGGCGGAGGAGGCAATCAGCCCCAGCATTTT. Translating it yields CASRGGGGNQPQHF.

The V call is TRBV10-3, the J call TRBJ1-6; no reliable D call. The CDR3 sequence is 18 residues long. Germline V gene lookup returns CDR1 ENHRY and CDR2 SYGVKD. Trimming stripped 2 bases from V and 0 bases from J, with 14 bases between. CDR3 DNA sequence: TGTGCCATCAGTGAGAGGCAGTTGGGCAGCTCCTATAATTCACCCCTCCACTTT. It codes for CAISERQLGSSYNSPLHF.

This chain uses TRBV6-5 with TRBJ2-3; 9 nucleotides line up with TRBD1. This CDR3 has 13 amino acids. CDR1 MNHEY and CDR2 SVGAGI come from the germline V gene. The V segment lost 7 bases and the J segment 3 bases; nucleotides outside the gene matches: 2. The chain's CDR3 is CASKTGGTDTQYF. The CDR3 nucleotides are TGTGCCAGCAAGACAGGGGGTACAGATACGCAGTATTTT.

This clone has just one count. The CDR3 spells CASAQGWSGRNTGELFF. The CDR3 DNA reads as TGTGCCAGCGCACAGGGATGGAGCGGGAGGAACACCGGGGAGCTGTTTTTT. The chain is built from TRBV19 and TRBJ2-2; 8 bases are shared with TRBD2. The junction had 13 bases not matched to a gene; V was cut back by 9 bases and J by 1 base. The CDR3 runs to 17 residues. Germline V lookup: CDR1 LNHDA, CDR2 SQIVND (reference sequence).

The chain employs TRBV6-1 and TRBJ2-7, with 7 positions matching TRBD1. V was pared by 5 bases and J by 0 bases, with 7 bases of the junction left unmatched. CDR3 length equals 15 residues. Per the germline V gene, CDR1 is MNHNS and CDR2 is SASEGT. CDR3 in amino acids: CASSPRDSFSYEQYF. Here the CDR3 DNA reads TGTGCCAGCAGTCCCCGGGACAGTTTCTCCTACGAGCAGTACTTC.

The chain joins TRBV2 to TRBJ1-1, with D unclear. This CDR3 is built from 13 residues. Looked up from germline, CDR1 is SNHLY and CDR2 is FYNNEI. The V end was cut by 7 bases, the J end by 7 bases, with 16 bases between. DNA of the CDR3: TGTGCCAGCAAACGACCTACGGAGGTTGAAGCTTTCTTT. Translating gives CASKRPTEVEAFF.

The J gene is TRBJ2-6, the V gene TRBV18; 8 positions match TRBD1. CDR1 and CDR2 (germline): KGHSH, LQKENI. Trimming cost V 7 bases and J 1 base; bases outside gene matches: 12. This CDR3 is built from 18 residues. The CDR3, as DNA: TGTGCCAGCTTACCCGCCCCAGGGGGCGCTTCTGGGGCCAACGTCCTGACTTTC. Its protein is CASLPAPGGASGANVLTF.

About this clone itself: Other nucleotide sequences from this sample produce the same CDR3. The CDR3 is CASSQMPTSSGGTAGELFF. For the CDR3, the DNA is TGCGCCAGCAGCCAAATGCCAACTTCTAGCGGGGGGACGGCCGGGGAGCTGTTTTTT. This chain uses TRBV4-3 with TRBJ2-2; 11 nucleotides align to TRBD2. Looked up from germline, CDR1 is LGHNA and CDR2 is YSLEER. The CDR3 has 19 amino acids. V was clipped by 2 bases and J by 6 bases; unmatched bases: 14.

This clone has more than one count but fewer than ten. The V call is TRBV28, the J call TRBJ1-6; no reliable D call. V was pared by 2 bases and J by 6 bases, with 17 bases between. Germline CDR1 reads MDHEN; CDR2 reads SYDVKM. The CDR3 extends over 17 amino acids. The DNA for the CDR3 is TGTGCCAGCAGTTTAAGCCTGTACGTGGTGCGTAATTCACCCCTCCACTTT. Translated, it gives CASSLSLYVVRNSPLHF.

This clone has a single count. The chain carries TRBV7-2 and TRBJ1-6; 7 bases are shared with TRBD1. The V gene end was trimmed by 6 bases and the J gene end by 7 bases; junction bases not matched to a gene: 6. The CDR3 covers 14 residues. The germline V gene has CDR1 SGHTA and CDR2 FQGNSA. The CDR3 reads CASRPGQQNSPLHF. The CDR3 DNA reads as TGTGCCAGCAGACCGGGACAGCAAAATTCACCCCTCCACTTT.

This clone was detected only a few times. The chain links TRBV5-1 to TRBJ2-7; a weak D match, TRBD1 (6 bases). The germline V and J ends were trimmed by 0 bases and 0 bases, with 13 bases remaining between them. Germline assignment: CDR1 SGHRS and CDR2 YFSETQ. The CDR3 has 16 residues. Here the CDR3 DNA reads TGCGCCAGCAGCTTGGGCAGTCGGGACAACTCCTACGAGCAGTACTTC. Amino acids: CASSLGSRDNSYEQYF.

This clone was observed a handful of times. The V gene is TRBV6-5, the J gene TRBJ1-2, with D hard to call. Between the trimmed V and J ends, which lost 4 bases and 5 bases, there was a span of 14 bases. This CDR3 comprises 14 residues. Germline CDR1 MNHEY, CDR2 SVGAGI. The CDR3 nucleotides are TGTGCCAGCAGTTCAGGAACCAGTCGTTATGGCTACACCTTC. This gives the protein CASSSGTSRYGYTF.

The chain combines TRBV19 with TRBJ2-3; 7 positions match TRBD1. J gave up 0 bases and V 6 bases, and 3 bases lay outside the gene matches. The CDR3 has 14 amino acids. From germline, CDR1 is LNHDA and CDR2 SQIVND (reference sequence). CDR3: CASRETGSTDTQYF. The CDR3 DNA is TGTGCCAGTAGGGAGACAGGGAGCACAGATACGCAGTATTTT. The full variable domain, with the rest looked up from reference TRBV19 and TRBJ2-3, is DGGITQSPKYLFRKEGQNVTLSCEQNLNHDAMYWYRQDPGQGLRLIYYSQIVNDFQKGDIAEGYSVSREKKESFPLTVTSAQKNPTAFYLCASRETGSTDTQYFGPGTRLTVL.

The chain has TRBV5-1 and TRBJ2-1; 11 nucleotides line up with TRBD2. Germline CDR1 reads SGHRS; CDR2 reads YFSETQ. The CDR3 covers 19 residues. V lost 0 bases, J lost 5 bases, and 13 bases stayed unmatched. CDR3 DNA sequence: TGCGCCAGCAGCTTGGTGGCTAGCGGGAGGATAGGGAGAAACAATGAGCAGTTCTTC. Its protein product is CASSLVASGRIGRNNEQFF.

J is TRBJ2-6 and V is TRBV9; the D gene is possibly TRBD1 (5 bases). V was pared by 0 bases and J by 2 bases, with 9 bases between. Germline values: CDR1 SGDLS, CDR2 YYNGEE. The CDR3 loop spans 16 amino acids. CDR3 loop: CASSVGQGAGANVLTF. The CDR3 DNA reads TGTGCCAGCAGCGTAGGTCAGGGTGCTGGGGCCAACGTCCTGACTTTC.

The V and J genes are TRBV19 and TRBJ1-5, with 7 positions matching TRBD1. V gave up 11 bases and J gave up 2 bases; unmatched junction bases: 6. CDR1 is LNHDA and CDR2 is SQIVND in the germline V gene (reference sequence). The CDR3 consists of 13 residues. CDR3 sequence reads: CASAGTGNQPQHF. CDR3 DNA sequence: TGTGCCTCCGCCGGGACAGGCAATCAGCCCCAGCATTTT.

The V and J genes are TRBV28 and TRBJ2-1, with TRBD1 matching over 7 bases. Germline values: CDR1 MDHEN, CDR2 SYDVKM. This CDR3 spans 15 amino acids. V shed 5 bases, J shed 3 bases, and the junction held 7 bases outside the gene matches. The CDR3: CASSQTGPVYNEQFF. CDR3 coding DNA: TGTGCCAGCAGTCAGACAGGGCCGGTCTACAATGAGCAGTTCTTC.

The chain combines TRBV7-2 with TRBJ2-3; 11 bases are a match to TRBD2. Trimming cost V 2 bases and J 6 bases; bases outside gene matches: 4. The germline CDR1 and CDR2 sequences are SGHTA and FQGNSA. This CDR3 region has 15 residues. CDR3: CASSLTSGSGDTQYF. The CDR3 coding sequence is TGTGCCAGCAGCTTAACTAGCGGGAGTGGGGATACGCAGTATTTT. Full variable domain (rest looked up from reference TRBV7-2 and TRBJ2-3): GAGVSQSPSNKVTEKGKDVELRCDPISGHTALYWYRQSLGQGLEFLIYFQGNSAPDKSGLPSDRFSAERTGGSVSTLTIQRTQQEDSAVYLCASSLTSGSGDTQYFGPGTRLTVL.